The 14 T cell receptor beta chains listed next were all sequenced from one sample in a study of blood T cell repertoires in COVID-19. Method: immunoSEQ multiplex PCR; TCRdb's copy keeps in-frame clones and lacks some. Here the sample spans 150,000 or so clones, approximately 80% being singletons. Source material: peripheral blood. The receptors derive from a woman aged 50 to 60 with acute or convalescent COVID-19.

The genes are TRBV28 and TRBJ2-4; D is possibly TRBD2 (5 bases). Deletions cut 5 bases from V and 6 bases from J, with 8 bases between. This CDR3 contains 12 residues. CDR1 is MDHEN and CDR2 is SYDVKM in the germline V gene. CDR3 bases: TGTGCCAGCAGTCCGGACTCAAACATTCAGTACTTC. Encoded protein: CASSPDSNIQYF.

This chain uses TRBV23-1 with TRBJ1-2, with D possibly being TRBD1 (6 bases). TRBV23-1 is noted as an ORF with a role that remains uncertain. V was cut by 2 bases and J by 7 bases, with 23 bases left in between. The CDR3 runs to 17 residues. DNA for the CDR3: TGCGCCAGCAGTCAAAGGAGTTGGGGGCGCCCTCCGATTGGCTACACCTTC. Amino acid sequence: CASSQRSWGRPPIGYTF.

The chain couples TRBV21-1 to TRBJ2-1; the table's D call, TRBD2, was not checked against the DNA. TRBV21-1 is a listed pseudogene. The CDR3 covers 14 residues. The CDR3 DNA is TGTGCCGGCTCCCGGGGGTCCCTCTACAATGAGCAGTTCTTC. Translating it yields CAGSRGSLYNEQFF.

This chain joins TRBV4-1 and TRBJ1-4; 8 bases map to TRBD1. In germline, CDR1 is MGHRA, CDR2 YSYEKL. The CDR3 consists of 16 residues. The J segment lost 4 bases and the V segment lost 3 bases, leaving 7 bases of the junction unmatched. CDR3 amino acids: CASSQGGTGVNEKLFF. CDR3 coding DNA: TGCGCCAGCAGCCAGGGTGGGACAGGAGTTAATGAAAAACTGTTTTTT.

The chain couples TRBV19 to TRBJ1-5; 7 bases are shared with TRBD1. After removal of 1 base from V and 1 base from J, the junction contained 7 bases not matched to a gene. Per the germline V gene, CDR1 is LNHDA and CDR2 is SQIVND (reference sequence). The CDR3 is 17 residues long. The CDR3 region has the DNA TGTGCCAGTAGTATAGGAGGGGGCGGTCGGAGCAATCAGCCCCAGCATTTT. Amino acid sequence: CASSIGGGGRSNQPQHF.

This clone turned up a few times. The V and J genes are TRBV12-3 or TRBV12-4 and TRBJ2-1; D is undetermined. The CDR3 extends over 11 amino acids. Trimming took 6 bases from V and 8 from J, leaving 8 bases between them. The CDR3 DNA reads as TGTGCCAGCAGGGCCCGGGATGAGCAGTTCTTC. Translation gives CASRARDEQFF.

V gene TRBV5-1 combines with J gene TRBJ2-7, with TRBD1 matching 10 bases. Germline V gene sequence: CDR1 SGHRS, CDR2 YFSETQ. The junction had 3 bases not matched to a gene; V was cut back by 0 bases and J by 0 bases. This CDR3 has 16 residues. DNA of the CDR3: TGCGCCAGCAGCTTGGGGACAGGGGGAAGCTCCTACGAGCAGTACTTC. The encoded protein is CASSLGTGGSSYEQYF. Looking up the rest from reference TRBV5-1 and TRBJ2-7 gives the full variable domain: KAGVTQTPRYLIKTRGQQVTLSCSPISGHRSVSWYQQTPGQGLQFLFEYFSETQRNKGNFPGRFSGRQFSNSRSEMNVSTLELGDSALYLCASSLGTGGSSYEQYFGPGTRLTVT.

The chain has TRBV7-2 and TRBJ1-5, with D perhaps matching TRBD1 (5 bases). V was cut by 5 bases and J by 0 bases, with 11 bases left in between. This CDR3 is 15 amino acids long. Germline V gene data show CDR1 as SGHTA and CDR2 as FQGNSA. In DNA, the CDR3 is TGTGCCAGCAGCCCAAGGGGATATAGCAATCAGCCCCAGCATTTT. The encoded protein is CASSPRGYSNQPQHF.

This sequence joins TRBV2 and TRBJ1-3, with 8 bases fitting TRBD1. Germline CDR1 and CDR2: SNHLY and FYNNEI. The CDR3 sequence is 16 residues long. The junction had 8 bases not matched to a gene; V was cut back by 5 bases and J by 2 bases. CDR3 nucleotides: TGTGCCAGCAGTCCAATGACGGACAGGGCTGGAAACACCATATATTTT. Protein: CASSPMTDRAGNTIYF.

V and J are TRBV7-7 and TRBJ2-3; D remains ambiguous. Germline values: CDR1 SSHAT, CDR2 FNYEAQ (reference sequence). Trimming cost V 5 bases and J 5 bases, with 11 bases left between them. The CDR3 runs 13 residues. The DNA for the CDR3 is TGTGCCAGCAGCCTCCACCCGGGAGATACGCAGTATTTT. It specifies CASSLHPGDTQYF.

CDR3 protein: CASSVAAHGYTF. DNA of the CDR3: TGTGCCAGCAGTGTAGCAGCCCATGGCTACACCTTC. This chain connects TRBV2 to TRBJ1-2; D not resolved. This CDR3 spans 12 amino acids. Germline V gives CDR1 SNHLY, CDR2 FYNNEI. Between the trimmed V and J ends, which lost 4 bases and 6 bases, there was a span of 9 bases. The full variable domain, its missing parts supplied by reference TRBV2 and TRBJ1-2, is EPEVTQTPSHQVTQMGQEVILRCVPISNHLYFYWYRQILGQKVEFLVSFYNNEISEKSEIFDDQFSVERPDGSNFTLKIRSTKLEDSAMYFCASSVAAHGYTFGSGTRLTVV.

CDR3 region: CASSQDKGQPNTEAFF. Here the CDR3 DNA reads TGCGCCAGCAGCCAAGACAAGGGACAGCCGAACACTGAAGCTTTCTTT. This chain links TRBV4-1 with TRBJ1-1, with 7 bases that match TRBD1. CDR3 length: 16 residues. Trimming removed 0 bases from V and 1 base from J; junction bases left unmatched: 5. CDR1 is MGHRA and CDR2 is YSYEKL in the germline V gene.

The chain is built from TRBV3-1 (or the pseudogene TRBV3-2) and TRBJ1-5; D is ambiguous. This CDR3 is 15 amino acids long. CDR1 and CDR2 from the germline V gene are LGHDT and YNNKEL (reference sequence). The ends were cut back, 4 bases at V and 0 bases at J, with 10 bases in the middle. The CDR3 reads CASSRSGDSNQPQHF. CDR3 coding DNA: TGTGCCAGCAGCCGCAGCGGCGATAGCAATCAGCCCCAGCATTTT.

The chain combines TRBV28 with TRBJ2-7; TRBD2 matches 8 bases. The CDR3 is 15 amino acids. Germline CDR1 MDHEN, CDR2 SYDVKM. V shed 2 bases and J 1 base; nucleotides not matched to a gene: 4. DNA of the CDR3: TGTGCCAGCAGTTTACAGGGACTAGGTTCCTACGAGCAGTACTTC. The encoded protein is CASSLQGLGSYEQYF.